The 6 T cell receptor beta chains presented below share a single source sample, sequenced in a study of blood T cell repertoires in COVID-19. The repertoire was sequenced with immunoSEQ multiplex PCR; TCRdb's copy has only in-frame clones and lacks some. The data show roughly 80,000 clones, approximately 90% seen once. Input material: peripheral blood. The source of these receptors is a man aged 45-65 years with COVID-19, enrolled during active disease.

The chain joins TRBV28 to TRBJ2-3, with D possibly matching TRBD1 (6 bases). CDR3 length: 12 amino acids. Germline CDR1 and CDR2: MDHEN and SYDVKM. Trimming pared 10 bases from V and 1 base from J, leaving 9 bases between. The CDR3 nucleotides read TGTGCCACAGCAGGGGGCACAGATACGCAGTATTTT. Its protein product is CATAGGTDTQYF.

The chain employs TRBV11-2 and TRBJ2-6, with D possibly TRBD2 on 7 matching bases. Trimming took 1 base from V and 0 from J, leaving 16 bases between them. Per germline, CDR1 SGHAT and CDR2 FQNNGV. This CDR3 spans 19 amino acids. Here the CDR3 DNA reads TGTGCCAGCAGCTTAGGAGGGGGAGGGCTACTCTCTGGGGCCAACGTCCTGACTTTC. Translated: CASSLGGGGLLSGANVLTF.

V and J are TRBV3-1 (or the pseudogene TRBV3-2) and TRBJ2-7; 7 nucleotides match TRBD2. The germline V gene encodes CDR1 LGHDT and CDR2 YNNKEL (reference sequence). This CDR3 is 14 amino acids long. V gave up 1 base and J gave up 4 bases; unmatched junction bases: 4. CDR3 protein: CASSQGGGGYEQYF. The CDR3, as DNA: TGTGCCAGCAGCCAAGGAGGCGGGGGATACGAGCAGTACTTC.

The chain couples TRBV19 to TRBJ2-3; TRBD1 agrees at 7 bases. CDR3 length: 13 residues. With 9 bases clipped from V and 1 base from J, the junction kept 4 bases outside the gene matches. CDR1 and CDR2 from the germline V gene are LNHDA and SQIVND (reference sequence). The CDR3 DNA reads as TGTGCCAGCTCCGGACAGGGCACAGATACGCAGTATTTT. This gives the protein CASSGQGTDTQYF.

The rearrangement links TRBV28 to TRBJ2-7; 7 nucleotides line up with TRBD2. The CDR3 is 15 amino acids. Trimming removed 5 bases from V and 3 bases from J; junction bases left unmatched: 10. Germline V gives CDR1 MDHEN, CDR2 SYDVKM. CDR3: CASSEGPGRGYEQYF. For the CDR3, the DNA is TGTGCCAGCAGTGAGGGCCCGGGGAGGGGCTACGAGCAGTACTTC.

The gene calls are TRBV9 and TRBJ2-3, with TRBD2 matching 12 bases. The trim removed 2 bases at V and 1 base at J, leaving 2 bases unmatched. The CDR3 has 16 residues. From germline, CDR1 is SGDLS and CDR2 YYNGEE. The CDR3 nucleotides read TGTGCCAGCAGCGTGACTAGCGGGAGAGGCACAGATACGCAGTATTTT. It encodes CASSVTSGRGTDTQYF. The full variable domain, its missing parts supplied by reference TRBV9 and TRBJ2-3, is DSGVTQTPKHLITATGQRVTLRCSPRSGDLSVYWYQQSLDQGLQFLIQYYNGEERAKGNILERFSAQQFPDLHSELNLSSLELGDSALYFCASSVTSGRGTDTQYFGPGTRLTVL.